The 14 T cell receptor beta chains below all came from one sample that was sequenced in a study of CD8+ T cells in alopecia areata. Once RNA had been extracted, it was reverse transcribed into cDNA to act as the sequencing template. The repertoire was sequenced with immunoSEQ multiplex PCR; TCRdb's copy has only in-frame clones and lacks some. The table shows roughly 200,000 clones, with around 63% occurring only once. The specimen comprised CD4+ T cells sorted from blood, sampled at week 0. The receptors come from a human donor with alopecia areata.

The gene calls are TRBV19 and TRBJ2-6; D is unresolved. Germline-derived CDR1 and CDR2 are LNHDA and SQIVND (reference sequence). The CDR3 has 13 residues. V was shortened by 7 bases and J by 2 bases, with 6 bases between the two germline ends. The CDR3, as DNA: TGTGCCAGTAAGAACACTGGGGCCAACGTCCTGACTTTC. It is translated as CASKNTGANVLTF.

The chain recombines TRBV2 with TRBJ2-7; TRBD1 matches at 9 bases. J was trimmed by 2 bases and V by 5 bases; bases with no gene match: 1. The CDR3 sequence is 13 residues long. The germline V gene has CDR1 SNHLY and CDR2 FYNNEI. The CDR3 nucleotides are TGTGCCAGCAGTTGGGACAGGGCCTACGAGCAGTACTTC. Its protein is CASSWDRAYEQYF.

The genes are TRBV4-1 and TRBJ1-2, with D unresolved. Germline CDR1 reads MGHRA; CDR2 reads YSYEKL. The ends were cut back, 0 bases at V and 7 bases at J, with 6 bases in the middle. The CDR3 totals 12 residues. The DNA for the CDR3 is TGCGCCAGCAGCCAAGACTTTGGTGGCTACACCTTC. Encoded protein: CASSQDFGGYTF.

The chain carries TRBV7-2 and TRBJ2-5, with TRBD2 identical over 9 bases. CDR1 SGHTA and CDR2 FQGNSA come from the germline V gene. V shed 1 base and J 4 bases; nucleotides not matched to a gene: 4. The CDR3 consists of 15 residues. CDR3 amino acids: CASSLGGGAGETQYF. DNA of the CDR3: TGTGCCAGCAGCTTAGGCGGGGGGGCCGGAGAGACCCAGTACTTC.

For this clone: Other DNA sequences in the sample encode the same CDR3. This chain connects TRBV29-1 to TRBJ2-3, with 9 positions matching TRBD2. From germline, CDR1 is SQVTM and CDR2 ANQGSEA. The CDR3 spans 15 residues. The V gene end was trimmed by 4 bases and the J gene end by 0 bases; junction bases not matched to a gene: 5. CDR3 DNA sequence: TGCAGCGTTGTCGGTAGCGGGGGAAGCACAGATACGCAGTATTTT. Protein sequence: CSVVGSGGSTDTQYF.

The rearrangement links TRBV5-4 to TRBJ1-2; 7 bases fit TRBD1. After removal of 2 bases from V and 3 bases from J, the junction contained 1 base not matched to a gene. The CDR3 extends over 13 amino acids. The germline V gene has CDR1 SGHNT and CDR2 YYREEE (reference sequence). The CDR3 DNA reads TGTGCCAGCAGCTTCGACAGGGACTATGGCTACACCTTC. Translation gives CASSFDRDYGYTF.

V usage is TRBV6-1 and J usage is TRBJ1-4, with 8 bases that match TRBD1. V lost 4 bases and J lost 0; bases outside the gene matches: 10. Germline-derived CDR1 and CDR2 are MNHNS and SASEGT. The CDR3 is 18 residues long. CDR3 protein: CASSARQGTLSTNEKLFF. The DNA for the CDR3 is TGTGCCAGCAGTGCCCGACAGGGGACCCTTTCAACTAATGAAAAACTGTTTTTT.

The V gene is TRBV7-2, the J gene TRBJ2-4, with unresolved D. This CDR3 has 16 residues. Trimming left V 0 bases short and J 0 bases short, with 9 bases between. In germline, CDR1 is SGHTA, CDR2 FQGNSA. Here the CDR3 DNA reads TGTGCCAGCAGCTTAGCTTCGATAGTAGCCAAAAACATTCAGTACTTC. Translation: CASSLASIVAKNIQYF.

The J gene is TRBJ1-4, the V gene TRBV5-6; D is undetermined. The germline gives CDR1 SGHDT, CDR2 YYEEEE. This CDR3 region has 13 residues. V was trimmed by 4 bases and J by 4 bases, leaving 8 bases between them. DNA for the CDR3: TGTGCCAGCAGCCACCGGAATAATGAAAAACTGTTTTTT. Protein product: CASSHRNNEKLFF.

This clone was observed many times. J is TRBJ1-2 and V is TRBV28; unclear D gene. V was shortened by 1 base and J by 7 bases, with 13 bases between the two germline ends. The germline V gene encodes CDR1 MDHEN and CDR2 SYDVKM. The CDR3 is 14 residues long. The CDR3 here is CASSLSVLEGGYTF. The CDR3 DNA sequence: TGTGCCAGCAGTTTATCCGTCCTAGAGGGTGGCTACACCTTC.

This rearrangement joins TRBV10-3 to TRBJ2-1; D not resolved. This CDR3 contains 13 residues. Trimming took 3 bases from V and 10 from J, leaving 13 bases between them. Germline lookup yields CDR1 ENHRY and CDR2 SYGVKD. The CDR3 bases are TGTGCCATCAGTGAAGGTCGGAACGGGGAGCAGTTCTTC. Its protein product is CAISEGRNGEQFF.

There are a few counts of this clone. V is TRBV27 and J is TRBJ1-1; 8 nucleotides match TRBD1. Germline trimming cut 6 bases from V and 5 bases from J; bases unmatched to any gene: 5. The length of the CDR3 is 13 residues. Looked up from germline, CDR1 is MNHEY and CDR2 is SMNVEV (reference sequence). This CDR3 is CASSGQGLTEAFF. The CDR3 coding sequence is TGTGCCAGCAGCGGACAGGGATTAACTGAAGCTTTCTTT.

This clone came up a few times. CDR3 in DNA: TGTGCCAGCAGCCCTTCGACACCACCCGATGGCTACACCTTC. Translation: CASSPSTPPDGYTF. This chain joins TRBV9 and TRBJ1-2; D not resolved. The CDR3 extends over 14 amino acids. The germline V gene has CDR1 SGDLS and CDR2 YYNGEE. Trimming left V 4 bases short and J 6 bases short, with 16 bases between.

The genes are TRBV23-1 and TRBJ1-2; D uncertain. TRBV23-1 is identified as an open reading frame with a role that is uncertain. This CDR3 is built from 14 residues. The V gene lost 4 bases and the J gene lost 8 bases, with 17 bases spanning the gap. CDR3 amino acids: CASSPTLEGKGYTF. CDR3 nucleotides: TGCGCCAGCAGTCCGACCTTGGAGGGCAAGGGCTACACCTTC.